The 5 T cell receptor beta chains below all came from one sample that was sequenced in a study of CD4 T cells in relation to SARS-CoV-2 and coronaviruses (dated by TCRdb to the early 2020s). The method behind the library was the immunoSEQ multiplex PCR assay. Imported from immuneACCESS, the table was reduced by TCRdb to in-frame sequences with V and J called. These copies leave out some clones; in studies compared against another copy, an unresolved V gene accounts for under half, and the cause of the remainder is not known. A total of about 24,000 clones appear in this sample, around 70% of them only once. The top ten constitute around 20% of the sample. CD4+ T cells from unexposed donors were collected before the COVID-19 pandemic (2011-2018). Following 10 days of culture, the EasySep CD4+ T cell isolation kit was used to isolate CD4+ T cells. These receptors have no identified antigens. Sequencing input: CD4+ T cells from PBMCs, cultured in vitro. These receptors came from a human donor in good health.

The V and J genes are TRBV7-9 and TRBJ1-1; 8 bases match TRBD1. V shed 4 bases and J 5 bases; nucleotides not matched to a gene: 6. This CDR3 contains 14 residues. The germline V gene encodes CDR1 SEHNR and CDR2 FQNEAQ (reference sequence). This chain's CDR3 is CASSSRTGKTEAFF. The CDR3 nucleotides read TGTGCCAGCAGCTCGAGGACAGGGAAGACTGAAGCTTTCTTT.

The J gene is TRBJ1-2, the V gene TRBV12-5; D call uncertain. Germline loops: CDR1 LGHNT, CDR2 FRNRAP. This CDR3 contains 13 residues. V lost 7 bases, J lost 2 bases, and 11 bases lay in between. The CDR3 bases are TGTGCTAGTGCCCCCACCCGGAACTATGGCTACACCTTC. Its translation is CASAPTRNYGYTF.

The chain links TRBV10-1 to TRBJ2-5, with D possibly being TRBD1 or TRBD2 (5 bases each). The germline CDR1 and CDR2 sequences are WNHNN and SYGVQD (reference sequence). Trimming took off 6 bases at V and 4 bases at J, with 12 bases between the two ends. The CDR3 sequence is 13 residues long. Written as DNA, the CDR3 is TGCGCCAGCAGCGGGACGGTACTAGAGACCCAGTACTTC. Protein product: CASSGTVLETQYF.

The CDR3 DNA reads TGTGCCAGCAGTTACTCCGGGACAGGACAAGAGACCCAGTACTTC. It codes for CASSYSGTGQETQYF. The chain uses TRBV6-2 or TRBV6-3 and TRBJ2-5, with TRBD1 matching 8 bases. This CDR3 region has 15 residues. V lost 0 bases, J lost 2 bases, and 2 bases stayed unmatched. CDR1 is MNHEY and CDR2 is SVGEGT in the germline V gene.

The J gene is TRBJ2-7, the V gene TRBV6-5, with D tentatively TRBD1 (5 bases). Germline assignment: CDR1 MNHEY and CDR2 SVGAGI. Trimming took off 4 bases at V and 2 bases at J, with 15 bases between the two ends. This CDR3 spans 15 amino acids. The chain's CDR3 is CASSLGEGRAYEQYF. CDR3 nucleotide sequence: TGTGCCAGCAGTTTAGGGGAAGGCAGAGCCTACGAGCAGTACTTC.